This T cell receptor beta chain comes out of a study of early T cells in non-severe SARS-CoV-2 infection. On the study more broadly: The study sequenced bulk RNA from unsorted whole blood, with chains unpaired. Study results and caveats: Database matching using VDJdb favored anti-spike CD8 responses, with private and CD4 specificities left missing.

This clonotype was counted many times. Its antigen remains unidentified. Unique molecular identifiers were attached to individual cDNA molecules. TCRdb used MiXCR to reprocess the 5' RACE reads, holding one entry per CDR3 protein. The table has 80,000 to 95,000 distinct CDR3 sequences, roughly an eighth seen once. This CDR3 spans 13 amino acids. Germline loops: CDR1 SGHRS, CDR2 YFSETQ. Deletions cut 3 bases from V and 2 bases from J, with 6 bases between. This TCR was recovered from an adult who was a healthcare worker with PCR-confirmed SARS-CoV-2 infection or an uninfected control (not recorded which). Sequencing was carried out using whole blood. The chain recombines TRBV5-1 with TRBJ1-3; D not certain. The chain's CDR3 is CASSSGPGNTIYF. The DNA for the CDR3 is TGCGCCAGCAGCTCAGGACCTGGAAACACCATATATTTT.